This T cell receptor beta chain was obtained from a study of human T cells and chemical hapten exposure. The CDR3 totals 15 residues. Trimming shortened V by 4 bases and J by 6 bases, and 19 bases separated the two germline ends. CDR1 and CDR2 from the germline V gene are LGHNA and YNFKEQ. MiXCR, run by TCRdb on the RACE reads, gives a single entry per CDR3 protein. This table holds roughly 74,000 distinct CDR3 sequences, 30% to 35% found once. Time point here: patch test 1, 2 weeks after DPC sensitization. Treatment specified: therapeutic diphenylcyclopropenone sensitization with weekly scalp DPC. This TCR derives from a middle-aged man with alopecia areata. Some clones in this sample may be carry-over from other donors' samples. The chain has TRBV4-2 and TRBJ2-7; a possible D gene is TRBD1 (6 bases). Specimen: whole blood, collected in connection with sensitization to the hapten diphenylcyclopropenone (DPC). CDR3 loop: CASSLGTGQWGEQYF. Here the CDR3 DNA reads TGTGCCAGCAGCCTAGGGACGGGACAATGGGGCGAGCAGTACTTC.